This is a list of T cell receptor beta chains from one sample in a study of brain T cells in children with intractable seizures. Clones were read by immunoSEQ multiplex PCR, and TCRdb kept only the in-frame ones, dropping some. The sample consists of about 340,000 clones, over 90% of them appearing once. Material: peripheral blood, obtained approximately 5 months after surgery. These receptors were taken from a boy under two years old with tuberous sclerosis and intractable seizures. CDR3s include the opening cysteine and the closing phenylalanine or tryptophan. Fields, in order: D gene, clone size, J gene, V gene, CDR3 DNA, CDR3 protein. The D gene is left open where the match is weak. Size is omitted from some rows. Given values are once, few, many or a class for expanded clones.

d_call: TRBD1; clone_size: .; j_call: TRBJ2-7; v_call: TRBV7-9; cdr3_nt: TGTGCCAGTATTCGGACAGGCAGGGCCTACGAGCAGTACTTC; cdr3_aa: CASIRTGRAYEQYF
d_call: TRBD1; clone_size: .; j_call: TRBJ1-1; v_call: TRBV12-5; cdr3_nt: TGTGCTAGTGGTTTGACAGGGACAGGGGGTGGGACTGAAGCTTTCTTT; cdr3_aa: CASGLTGTGGGTEAFF
d_call: TRBD2; clone_size: .; j_call: TRBJ2-7; v_call: TRBV5-4; cdr3_nt: TGTGCCAGCAGCTTGGAAACTAGCGGGGGCCGGACCTACGAGCAGTACTTC; cdr3_aa: CASSLETSGGRTYEQYF
d_call: TRBD2; clone_size: .; j_call: TRBJ2-5; v_call: TRBV14; cdr3_nt: TGTGCCAGCAGAAGTAGAGCGGGGGTGGAGACCCAGTACTTC; cdr3_aa: CASRSRAGVETQYF
d_call: .; clone_size: .; j_call: TRBJ1-5; v_call: TRBV30; cdr3_nt: TGTGCCTGGAGTGCGGAAGCTGGCAATCAGCCCCAGCATTTT; cdr3_aa: CAWSAEAGNQPQHF
d_call: TRBD1; clone_size: .; j_call: TRBJ1-2; v_call: TRBV11-2; cdr3_nt: TGTGCCAGCAGCTTCCGCCACAGGGGTTATGGCTACACCTTC; cdr3_aa: CASSFRHRGYGYTF
d_call: .; clone_size: .; j_call: TRBJ2-5; v_call: TRBV2; cdr3_nt: TGTGCCAGCATAGGGGGGGCGTACCAAGAGACCCAGTACTTC; cdr3_aa: CASIGGAYQETQYF
d_call: .; clone_size: few; j_call: TRBJ1-1; v_call: TRBV7-9; cdr3_nt: TGTGCCAGCAGCTCCTGGGCGGACGAGGACATGAACACTGAAGCTTTCTTT; cdr3_aa: CASSSWADEDMNTEAFF
d_call: .; clone_size: .; j_call: TRBJ1-2; v_call: TRBV11-3; cdr3_nt: TGTGCCAGCAGCCCGGCGGGGGTAAATGGCTACACCTTC; cdr3_aa: CASSPAGVNGYTF
d_call: .; clone_size: .; j_call: TRBJ1-6; v_call: TRBV6-5; cdr3_nt: TGTGCCAGCATTCGGGACGCCTCCTATAATTCACCCCTCCACTTT; cdr3_aa: CASIRDASYNSPLHF
d_call: TRBD1; clone_size: few; j_call: TRBJ1-2; v_call: TRBV13; cdr3_nt: TGTGCCAGCAGTCCAACAGGGGAGCATGGCTACACCTTC; cdr3_aa: CASSPTGEHGYTF
d_call: .; clone_size: .; j_call: TRBJ2-7; v_call: TRBV7-6; cdr3_nt: TGTGCCAGCAGCCCATCCTTTCCAGGGAACTCCTACGAGCAGTACTTC; cdr3_aa: CASSPSFPGNSYEQYF
d_call: .; clone_size: once; j_call: TRBJ2-2; v_call: TRBV5-1; cdr3_nt: TGCGCCAGCGTCCCCCCCGGGGGCACCGGGGAGCTGTTTTTT; cdr3_aa: CASVPPGGTGELFF
d_call: .; clone_size: .; j_call: TRBJ2-1; v_call: TRBV7-3; cdr3_nt: TGTGCCAGCAGCTTAATGGTAAACAGGGCTAATGAGCAGTTCTTC; cdr3_aa: CASSLMVNRANEQFF
d_call: TRBD1; clone_size: .; j_call: TRBJ2-3; v_call: TRBV11-3; cdr3_nt: TGTGCCAGCAGCCTAAGGACAGGGGGATTTATCCGAACAGATACGCAGTATTTT; cdr3_aa: CASSLRTGGFIRTDTQYF
d_call: TRBD2; clone_size: .; j_call: TRBJ2-7; v_call: TRBV7-9; cdr3_nt: TGTGCCAGCAGCTTAGCGGGACTAGCGGGAGTGCCCGAGCAGTACTTC; cdr3_aa: CASSLAGLAGVPEQYF
d_call: TRBD2; clone_size: .; j_call: TRBJ2-2; v_call: TRBV28; cdr3_nt: TGTGCCAGCAGTCCTATCATAGCGGGGGCCCTTATTTACACCGGGGAGCTGTTTTTT; cdr3_aa: CASSPIIAGALIYTGELFF
d_call: .; clone_size: .; j_call: TRBJ2-2; v_call: TRBV7-3; cdr3_nt: TGTGCCAGCAGCTTAAGTACCGGGGAGCTGTTTTTT; cdr3_aa: CASSLSTGELFF
d_call: TRBD2; clone_size: .; j_call: TRBJ2-2; v_call: TRBV24-1; cdr3_nt: TGTGCCACCAGTGGGGACGGACTAGCGGAAAACACCGGGGAGCTGTTTTTT; cdr3_aa: CATSGDGLAENTGELFF
d_call: TRBD2; clone_size: few; j_call: TRBJ2-7; v_call: TRBV7-9; cdr3_nt: TGTGCCAGCAGCGAGGGAGGGCTTACCCCCTACGAGCAGTACTTC; cdr3_aa: CASSEGGLTPYEQYF
d_call: .; clone_size: .; j_call: TRBJ2-3; v_call: TRBV19; cdr3_nt: TGTGCCAGTAGTCAGTCAGATACGCAGTATTTT; cdr3_aa: CASSQSDTQYF
d_call: .; clone_size: .; j_call: TRBJ2-2; v_call: TRBV7-2; cdr3_nt: TGTGCCAGCAGCTTATACAGGGTTTTGAGTGCCGGGGAGCTGTTTTTT; cdr3_aa: CASSLYRVLSAGELFF
d_call: .; clone_size: .; j_call: TRBJ2-7; v_call: TRBV15; cdr3_nt: TGTGCCACCAGCAGAGGCCGGGGGGCAGGGGACGAGCAGTACTTC; cdr3_aa: CATSRGRGAGDEQYF
d_call: .; clone_size: .; j_call: TRBJ2-7; v_call: TRBV12-5; cdr3_nt: TGTGCTAGTGGTGCCACCCGTGGGATCGCCTCAACCTACGAGCAGTACTTC; cdr3_aa: CASGATRGIASTYEQYF
d_call: TRBD2; clone_size: .; j_call: TRBJ2-3; v_call: TRBV14; cdr3_nt: TGTGCCAGCAGCCAAGTGCTTAGCGGGGAAAGCACAGATACGCAGTATTTT; cdr3_aa: CASSQVLSGESTDTQYF
d_call: TRBD1; clone_size: .; j_call: TRBJ2-2; v_call: TRBV11-3; cdr3_nt: TGTGCCAGCAGCCAACGACAGGGGGCCACCGGGGAGCTGTTTTTT; cdr3_aa: CASSQRQGATGELFF
d_call: .; clone_size: once; j_call: TRBJ2-4; v_call: TRBV15; cdr3_nt: TGTGCCACCTTATGGGCCAGAAGGAACATTCAGTACTTC; cdr3_aa: CATLWARRNIQYF
d_call: .; clone_size: .; j_call: TRBJ1-6; v_call: TRBV19; cdr3_nt: TGTGCCAGTAGTAGGGCAGGTAGCAATTCACCCCTCCACTTT; cdr3_aa: CASSRAGSNSPLHF
d_call: TRBD2; clone_size: .; j_call: TRBJ2-7; v_call: TRBV10-3; cdr3_nt: TGTGCCATCAGTGCCGGACTAGCGGGGGGTTCCTACGAGCAGTACTTC; cdr3_aa: CAISAGLAGGSYEQYF
d_call: .; clone_size: .; j_call: TRBJ1-4; v_call: TRBV12-5; cdr3_nt: TGTGCTAGTGGTTTGGCGACACAGCGGGAAAAACTGTTTTTT; cdr3_aa: CASGLATQREKLFF
d_call: .; clone_size: .; j_call: TRBJ1-2; v_call: TRBV7-4; cdr3_nt: TGTGCCAGCAGCTTTTGGAAGGGATTAAGGTATGGCTACACCTTC; cdr3_aa: CASSFWKGLRYGYTF
d_call: .; clone_size: .; j_call: TRBJ1-1; v_call: TRBV30; cdr3_nt: TGTGCCTGGAGTGTACGCACATCCACTGAAGCTTTCTTT; cdr3_aa: CAWSVRTSTEAFF
d_call: .; clone_size: .; j_call: TRBJ1-2; v_call: TRBV5-1; cdr3_nt: TGCGCCAGCAGCTTGGACGTGGGGGCCCAACCCGTCTATGGCTACACCTTC; cdr3_aa: CASSLDVGAQPVYGYTF
d_call: .; clone_size: .; j_call: TRBJ1-4; v_call: TRBV3-1/TRBV3-2; cdr3_nt: TGTGCCAGCAGCCAAAGGTGGTCGGTCGAAAAACTGTTTTTT; cdr3_aa: CASSQRWSVEKLFF
d_call: TRBD2; clone_size: once; j_call: TRBJ2-1; v_call: TRBV5-4; cdr3_nt: TGTGCCAGCAGCGAACTAGCGGGAGGCGAATTCTACAATGAGCAGTTCTTC; cdr3_aa: CASSELAGGEFYNEQFF
d_call: .; clone_size: .; j_call: TRBJ2-3; v_call: TRBV27; cdr3_nt: TGTGCCAGCAGCAACCCCCTAGATACGCAGTATTTT; cdr3_aa: CASSNPLDTQYF